The rows below give T cell receptor beta chains drawn from one sample of a study of blood T cell repertoires in COVID-19. Assay used: immunoSEQ multiplex PCR; TCRdb lists only in-frame clones, some missing. The sample has some 240,000 clones, about 85% seen once. Material for sequencing was peripheral blood. Source of these receptors: a man between 60 and 75 years old who had recovered from COVID-19. CDR3s leave out the opening cysteine and the closing phenylalanine or tryptophan. The order of the fields is V gene, J gene, CDR3 protein.

TRBV25-1	TRBJ1-6	ASGDRGNSPLH
TRBV28	TRBJ2-1	ASITSGAISYNEQF
TRBV18	TRBJ2-7	ASSRAGGSYEQY
TRBV5-1	TRBJ2-3	ASSLGQSTDMQY
TRBV18	TRBJ1-1	ASSPTGAGSEAF
TRBV19	TRBJ2-7	ASSTLGQESGEQY
TRBV19	TRBJ1-5	ASSIDPDRAFGNQPQH
TRBV21-1	TRBJ2-7	ASSTRWEVGGIVHEQY
TRBV5-1	TRBJ1-2	ASSDGDRGDPGYT
TRBV29-1	TRBJ1-1	SVTGLGAEAF
TRBV7-5	TRBJ2-6	ARSSRVSGANVLT
TRBV27	TRBJ1-2	ASSLVMTDNYGYT
TRBV2	TRBJ1-5	ASSAQTGANQPQH
TRBV19	TRBJ2-1	ASSTTGDQREQF
TRBV4-2	TRBJ2-3	ASSQGLSGASTDTQY
TRBV7-6	TRBJ1-2	ASSFGQGSAGYT
TRBV30	TRBJ1-5	AWSVGGDQPQH
TRBV19	TRBJ1-5	ASRHRGNQPQH
TRBV7-8	TRBJ1-3	ASSQNRGNSGNTIY
TRBV6-6	TRBJ1-6	ASRPDRGQNSPLH
TRBV5-6	TRBJ1-1	ASSFHLRAGVMSAF
TRBV9	TRBJ1-3	ASSGARQGVSGNTIY
TRBV27	TRBJ2-6	ASSRSGTGIGANVLT
TRBV2	TRBJ2-2	ASSGRLPTGELF
TRBV28	TRBJ1-4	ASTLEGVINEKLF
TRBV7-9	TRBJ1-4	ASSAPSGEKLF
TRBV11-2	TRBJ2-3	ASSLDRTVEY
TRBV7-2	TRBJ2-5	ASSSLRAETQY
TRBV18	TRBJ2-1	ASSPMVGLAGGDEQF
TRBV6-5	TRBJ1-5	ASSSGQPQH
TRBV19	TRBJ1-5	ASSSKGGHQPQH
TRBV7-2	TRBJ1-1	ASSIWANTEAF
TRBV19	TRBJ1-1	ASSLYRDSLNTEAF
TRBV10-3	TRBJ1-5	AARGAGSGQPQH
TRBV12-3/TRBV12-4	TRBJ1-2	ASSYRTMGYT
TRBV5-4	TRBJ2-3	ASSPLAADTQY
TRBV18	TRBJ1-4	ASSLYGAGLEKLF
TRBV6-6	TRBJ1-2	ASSYSPGDYGYT
TRBV5-1	TRBJ2-5	ASSPIAGGETQY
TRBV3-1/TRBV3-2	TRBJ2-7	ASSLGGGSYEQY
TRBV24-1	TRBJ2-3	ATSDFRDTQY
TRBV18	TRBJ2-7	ASSPPGTAYEQY
TRBV5-1	TRBJ1-1	ASSGGVGTEAF
TRBV28	TRBJ1-3	ASITGQSSGNTIY
TRBV5-5	TRBJ1-3	ASSRDRGRIGDTIY
TRBV11-2	TRBJ2-3	ASSLYRDTQY
TRBV6-5	TRBJ2-1	ATGQGYNEQF
TRBV2	TRBJ2-2	ASTGDRYDTGELF
TRBV2	TRBJ1-6	ASRPPSGAGSPLH
TRBV11-2	TRBJ2-7	ASSFFYGSIYEQY
TRBV28	TRBJ1-2	ASSYRGDGYT
TRBV19	TRBJ1-2	ASSNQGVYGYT
TRBV27	TRBJ2-3	ASSPSGYTQY
TRBV30	TRBJ2-2	ARSFDRGGTGELF